This T cell receptor (beta chain) was profiled in a study of blood T cells in healthy people across ages. Study at large: Through template switching, about one barcoded beta molecule was captured per two T cells, as measured in model experiments.

Study-wide results and caveats: TCR beta diversity correlated strongly with naive T cell percentage.

This clonotype was seen just once. Antigen unknown. A minimum of 5 micrograms of total RNA was extracted per sample. A second about 7 to 12 cycle PCR used barcoded and J-beta primers. TCRdb analysed the 5' RACE reads with MiXCR anew, one entry per CDR3 protein. Of 850,000 to 1,300,000 distinct CDR3 sequences in the sample, around 45% were seen once. The CDR3 covers 19 residues. Germline CDR1 is SGHAT and CDR2 is FQNNGV. Trimming took 1 base from V and 1 from J, leaving 20 bases between them. The sequence came from an older woman in good health. The V call is TRBV11-2, the J call TRBJ2-4; tentatively, D is TRBD1 or TRBD2 (5 bases each). What was sequenced was blood. In DNA form, the CDR3 reads TGTGCCAGCAGCTTAGGCCCAGCGGAAGGGCCAGGGGCCAAAAACATTCAGTACTTC. Translating gives CASSLGPAEGPGAKNIQYF.